This T cell receptor beta chain was obtained from a study of blood T cells in healthy people across ages. Peripheral blood was drawn, about 10 milliliters per donor. For this clonotype: Its matching antigen is unknown.

Findings of the study overall: The donors' CMV status was not determined, possibly confounding changes in expanded clonotypes.

The ends were cut back, 0 bases at V and 9 bases at J, with 15 bases in the middle. Germline CDR1 and CDR2: SGHTA and FQGNSA. The length of the CDR3 is 15 residues. The use of a sample-barcoded 5' primer and a J-beta primer mix characterized a second PCR of roughly 7 to 11 cycles. TCRdb reprocessed the 5' RACE reads via MiXCR and lists one record per CDR3 protein. The data show approximately 830,000 distinct CDR3 sequences, with roughly 60% seen just once and around a quarter held by the top ten. This TCR came from a man under 40 in good health. Sequencing input: blood. V gene TRBV7-2 combines with J gene TRBJ2-1; unclear D gene. The CDR3 DNA reads TGTGCCAGCAGCTTAGCTGTACTCTCCCTGGCTGAGCAGTTCTTC. This gives the protein CASSLAVLSLAEQFF. Looking up the rest from reference TRBV7-2 and TRBJ2-1 gives the full variable domain: GAGVSQSPSNKVTEKGKDVELRCDPISGHTALYWYRQSLGQGLEFLIYFQGNSAPDKSGLPSDRFSAERTGGSVSTLTIQRTQQEDSAVYLCASSLAVLSLAEQFFGPGTRLTVL.